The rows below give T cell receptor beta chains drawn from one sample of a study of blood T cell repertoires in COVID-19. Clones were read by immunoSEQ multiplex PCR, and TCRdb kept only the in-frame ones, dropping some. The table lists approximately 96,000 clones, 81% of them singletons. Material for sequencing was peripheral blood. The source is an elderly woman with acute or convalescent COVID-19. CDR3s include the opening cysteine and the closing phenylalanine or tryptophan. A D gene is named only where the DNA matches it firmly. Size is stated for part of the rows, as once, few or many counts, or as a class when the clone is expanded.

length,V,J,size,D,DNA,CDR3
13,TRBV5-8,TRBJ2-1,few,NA,TGTGCCAGCAGCTTGGCCGGAGGGGGCGGGCAGTTCTTC,CASSLAGGGGQFF
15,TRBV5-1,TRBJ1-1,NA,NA,TGCGCCAGCAGCTTGACGCCTGGAGCTCCGACGGAAGCTTTCTTT,CASSLTPGAPTEAFF
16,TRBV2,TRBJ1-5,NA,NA,TGTGCCAGCAGTGAAAGGCAGGGGAAAGGGTATCAGCCCCAGCATTTT,CASSERQGKGYQPQHF
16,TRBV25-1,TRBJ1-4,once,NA,TGTGCCAGCAGTGAAGGGGCAGGGGTTGCTAATGAAAAACTGTTTTTT,CASSEGAGVANEKLFF
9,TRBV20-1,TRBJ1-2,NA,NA,TGCAGTGTAAGGGGGGGCTACACCTTC,CSVRGGYTF
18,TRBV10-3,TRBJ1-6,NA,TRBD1,TGTGCCATCAGTGAGTCGCGACAGGGGGTCAGTAGTAATTCACCCCTCCACTTT,CAISESRQGVSSNSPLHF
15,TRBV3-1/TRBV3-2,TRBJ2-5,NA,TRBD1,TGTGCCAGCAGCCAGGGACAGGGCGGGCGAGAGACCCAGTACTTC,CASSQGQGGRETQYF
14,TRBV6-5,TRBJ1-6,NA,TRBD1,TGTGCCAGCAGCCGACAGGGTCGGAATTCACCCCTCCACTTT,CASSRQGRNSPLHF
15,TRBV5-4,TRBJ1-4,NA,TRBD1,TGTGCCAGCAGCTTGAGAGGGGGCGCCTCTGAAAAACTGTTTTTT,CASSLRGGASEKLFF
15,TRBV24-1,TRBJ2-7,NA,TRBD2,TGTGCCACCAGTCAGGCGCTAGCGGGGACCTACGAGCAGTACTTC,CATSQALAGTYEQYF
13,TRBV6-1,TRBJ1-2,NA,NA,TGTGCCAGCAGTGAAGGTACGGTCTATGGCTACACCTTC,CASSEGTVYGYTF
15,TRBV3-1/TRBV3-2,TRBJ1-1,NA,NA,TGTGCCAGCAGCCAAGATCCCAGGGGGAACACTGAAGCTTTCTTT,CASSQDPRGNTEAFF
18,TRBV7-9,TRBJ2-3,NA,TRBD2,TGTGCCAGCAGCTCACCCATACCGACTAGCGGAAATTCAGATACGCAGTATTTT,CASSSPIPTSGNSDTQYF
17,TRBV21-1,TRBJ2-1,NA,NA,TGTGCCAGCAGCAAAGCGATAAAAGGGGAGGGCTACAATGAGCAGTTCTTC,CASSKAIKGEGYNEQFF
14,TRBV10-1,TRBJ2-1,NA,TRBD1,TGCGCCAGCCGGGGACAGGGGGCTCCCAATGAGCAGTTCTTC,CASRGQGAPNEQFF
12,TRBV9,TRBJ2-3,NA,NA,TGTGCCAGCAGCACGTCGGGAGATACGCAGTATTTT,CASSTSGDTQYF
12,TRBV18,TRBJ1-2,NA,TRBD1,TGTGCCAGCTCCGGACAGGGCTATGGCTACACCTTC,CASSGQGYGYTF
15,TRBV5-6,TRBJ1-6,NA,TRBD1,TGTGCCAGCAGCACCCAAGACAGGGCCGGTTTGCCCCTCCACTTT,CASSTQDRAGLPLHF
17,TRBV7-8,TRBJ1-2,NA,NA,TGTGCCAGCAGCTTAGCCCTAGTGGGGACACGTAACTATGGCTACACCTTC,CASSLALVGTRNYGYTF
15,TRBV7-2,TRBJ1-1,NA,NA,TGTGCCAGCACCCCCCAGGACTCAAAGAACACTGAAGCTTTCTTT,CASTPQDSKNTEAFF
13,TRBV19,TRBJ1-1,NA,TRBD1,TGTGCCAGTAGTCGGGACAGGGGTGCTGAAGCTTTCTTT,CASSRDRGAEAFF
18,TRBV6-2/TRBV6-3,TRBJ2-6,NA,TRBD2,TGTGCCAGCAGTCTAGTTAGCGGGGGGACCCCTGGGGCCAACGTCCTGACTTTC,CASSLVSGGTPGANVLTF
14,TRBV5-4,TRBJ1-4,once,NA,TGTGCCAGCAGCCTGGACGGCAGCGGGGAAAAACTGTTTTTT,CASSLDGSGEKLFF
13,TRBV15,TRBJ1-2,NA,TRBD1,TGTGCCACCAGCGACGGGACAGGGTATGGCTACACCTTC,CATSDGTGYGYTF
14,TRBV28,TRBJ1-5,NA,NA,TGTGCCAGCAGTCGCCGACAGGATGGTCAGCCCCAGCATTTT,CASSRRQDGQPQHF